This T cell receptor (beta chain) was documented in a study of blood T cell repertoires in COVID-19. The wider study: In each case, the material was cDNA or gDNA derived from T cells, B-cell-depleted T cells, or PBMCs.

This clone occurred once. Distinct nucleotide sequences in the sample also encode this CDR3. The CDR3 length is 15 residues. V lost 5 bases, J lost 0 bases, and 3 bases stayed unmatched. The germline V gene has CDR1 LNHDA and CDR2 SQIVND (reference sequence). Authors' processing steps: It was from reference gene primer amplification that nucleated cell counts were estimated. TCRdb's table, derived via immunoSEQ multiplex PCR, lists solely in-frame clones and lacks some. V, J and clone size are taken as reported in that table, and D and trimming were inferred from the DNA itself. This table holds around 30,000 clones, roughly 84% found once.

This TCR came from a human donor in a cohort sampled during active COVID-19. The donor label of this sample is uncertain. Source material: peripheral blood. This chain joins TRBV19 and TRBJ2-2, with TRBD2 matching over 7 bases. CDR3 sequence reads: CASSSSGANTGELFF. CDR3 nucleotides: TGTGCCAGTAGTTCCAGCGGGGCGAACACCGGGGAGCTGTTTTTT.